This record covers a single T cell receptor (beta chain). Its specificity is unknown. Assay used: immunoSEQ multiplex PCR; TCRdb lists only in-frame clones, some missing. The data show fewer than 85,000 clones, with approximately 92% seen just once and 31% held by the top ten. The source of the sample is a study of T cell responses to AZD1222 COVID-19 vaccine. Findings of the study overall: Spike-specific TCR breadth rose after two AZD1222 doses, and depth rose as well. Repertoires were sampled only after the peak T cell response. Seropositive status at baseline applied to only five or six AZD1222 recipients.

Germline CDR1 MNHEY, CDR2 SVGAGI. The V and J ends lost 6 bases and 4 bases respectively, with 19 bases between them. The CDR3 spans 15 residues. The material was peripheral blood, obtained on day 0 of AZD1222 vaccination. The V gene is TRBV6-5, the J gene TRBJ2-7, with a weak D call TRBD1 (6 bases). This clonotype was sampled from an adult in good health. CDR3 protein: CASSSDPGQKYEQYF. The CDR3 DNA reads TGTGCCAGCAGCTCCGACCCGGGACAAAAATACGAGCAGTACTTC.